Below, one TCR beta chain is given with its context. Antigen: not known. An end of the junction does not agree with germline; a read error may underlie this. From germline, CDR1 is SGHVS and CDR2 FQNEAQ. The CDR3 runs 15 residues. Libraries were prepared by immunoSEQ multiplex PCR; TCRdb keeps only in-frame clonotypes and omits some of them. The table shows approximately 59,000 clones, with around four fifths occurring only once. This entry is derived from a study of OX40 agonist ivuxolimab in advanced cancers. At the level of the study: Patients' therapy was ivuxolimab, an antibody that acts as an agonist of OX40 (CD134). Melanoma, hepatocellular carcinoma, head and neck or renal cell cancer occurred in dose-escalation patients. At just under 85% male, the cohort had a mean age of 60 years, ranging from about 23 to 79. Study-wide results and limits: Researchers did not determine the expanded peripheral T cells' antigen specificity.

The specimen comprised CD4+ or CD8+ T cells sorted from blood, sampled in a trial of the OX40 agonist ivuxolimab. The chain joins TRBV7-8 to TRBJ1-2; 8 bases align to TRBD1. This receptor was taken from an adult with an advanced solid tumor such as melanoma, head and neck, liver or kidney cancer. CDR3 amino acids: CASSPRTGINYGHTF. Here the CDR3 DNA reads TGTGCCAGCAGCCCACGGACAGGGATTAACTATGGCCACACCTTC.